This T cell receptor (beta chain) originates from a study of blood T cell repertoires in COVID-19. CDR3 length equals 15 residues. CDR1 is SGDLS, CDR2 YYNGEE, per germline. Deletions cut 0 bases from V and 6 bases from J, with 13 bases between. The method was immunoSEQ multiplex PCR; TCRdb's version includes in-frame clones alone and lacks a portion of them. The sample records 110,000 to 150,000 clones, about 87% being singletons. The J gene is TRBJ1-5, the V gene TRBV9, with a tentative D call TRBD1 (6 bases). The sequenced material came from peripheral blood. The receptor's source is a woman in her 50s with acute or convalescent COVID-19. The CDR3 is CASSVDGGAAQPQHF. The CDR3 nucleotides are TGTGCCAGCAGCGTAGATGGGGGGGCGGCTCAGCCCCAGCATTTT. Based on the CDR3 plus reference TRBV9 and TRBJ1-5, the full variable domain is DSGVTQTPKHLITATGQRVTLRCSPRSGDLSVYWYQQSLDQGLQFLIQYYNGEERAKGNILERFSAQQFPDLHSELNLSSLELGDSALYFCASSVDGGAAQPQHFGDGTRLSIL.